This TCR beta chain appears in the sequencing data of a study of cytomegalovirus exposure and HLA in healthy donors. Study-level results: Generally TCR sequences proved uncommon, though certain public TCRs appeared in numerous donors. The study designated 150 or so TCR beta chains cytomegalovirus-associated.

Assay used: immunoSEQ multiplex PCR; TCRdb lists only in-frame clones, some missing. The sample has some 150,000 clones; about 86% are singletons. The donors were members of the validation cohort, which comprised 120 subjects and was separate from the first cohort of 666 subjects. The V and J ends lost 3 bases and 0 bases respectively, with 6 bases between them. Looked up from germline, CDR1 is SEHNR and CDR2 is FQNEAQ (reference sequence). This CDR3 spans 14 amino acids. Comments on this clone: Its antigen remains unknown.

The chain is built from TRBV7-9 and TRBJ2-1; D call uncertain. The source material was PBMCs. The receptor comes from a young man in good health and CMV-seropositive. This chain's CDR3 is CASSFVDSYNEQFF. CDR3 bases: TGTGCCAGCAGCTTTGTAGACTCCTACAATGAGCAGTTCTTC.